This is a list of T cell receptor beta chains from one sample in a study of beta chain features in type 1 diabetes. The repertoire was sequenced with immunoSEQ multiplex PCR; TCRdb's copy has only in-frame clones and lacks some. The table lists roughly 50,000 clones, approximately 45% of them singletons, with less than 1.5% in the top ten. Source material: Tregs from blood. The receptors were gathered from a man aged 25 to 45 with type 1 diabetes. Both conserved end residues are part of each CDR3. A D gene is named only where the DNA matches it firmly. For some rows the clone size is stated as once, few or many, or as a class when expanded; others skip it.

v_gene	j_gene	abundance	d_gene	CDR3nt	CDR3aa
TRBV5-4	TRBJ2-3	NA	NA	TGTGCCAGCAGCTTGGGAAAGCTACAGGACAGAAGCACAGATACGCAGTATTTT	CASSLGKLQDRSTDTQYF
TRBV18	TRBJ1-2	few	NA	TGTGCCAGCTCACCTTCAGGGCCTGGGGATGGCTACACCTTC	CASSPSGPGDGYTF
TRBV18	TRBJ1-1	NA	NA	TGTGCCAGCTCACCACCGGATGGGGGCAGGGCAGCTTTCTTT	CASSPPDGGRAAFF
TRBV6-5	TRBJ2-2	NA	TRBD2	TGTGCCAGCAGGCGGACTAGCGGGAACACCGGGGAGCTGTTTTTT	CASRRTSGNTGELFF
TRBV18	TRBJ2-1	NA	NA	TGTGCCAGCTCACCACCAATACAGGGCTCCTACAATGAGCAGTTCTTC	CASSPPIQGSYNEQFF
TRBV5-1	TRBJ2-7	NA	TRBD1	TGCGCCAGCAGCCGGGACAGGGACTACGAGCAGTACTTC	CASSRDRDYEQYF
TRBV2	TRBJ2-7	NA	NA	TGTGCCAGCCGGGACATCGACGTATCCTACGAGCAGTACTTC	CASRDIDVSYEQYF
TRBV19	TRBJ2-2	few	TRBD2	TGTGCCAGTAGCGCCCTTTTGGCGGGAGTGTATTCCGGGGAGCTGTTTTTT	CASSALLAGVYSGELFF
TRBV2	TRBJ2-7	NA	TRBD2	TGTGCCAGCGTGCAGCGGGAGGCCCCACGGAACGAGCAGTACTTC	CASVQREAPRNEQYF
TRBV7-9	TRBJ1-5	NA	NA	TGTGCCAGCAGCTTAGGGTTCGGGGGCGGGGGTCAGCCCCAGCATTTT	CASSLGFGGGGQPQHF
TRBV4-2	TRBJ1-6	few	TRBD1	TGTGCCAGCAGCGGCACGACAGGGATTAATTCACCCCTCCACTTT	CASSGTTGINSPLHF
TRBV28	TRBJ2-7	few	TRBD1	TGTGCCAGCATGGATGGACAGGGGGTTTACGAGCAGTACTTC	CASMDGQGVYEQYF
TRBV30	TRBJ1-1	medium-sized	NA	TGTGCCTGGAGCGGTATGAACACTGAAGCTTTCTTT	CAWSGMNTEAFF
TRBV5-4	TRBJ1-2	NA	TRBD1	TGTGCCAGCAGCACCCGGACAGGGGGCTACACCTTC	CASSTRTGGYTF
TRBV5-1	TRBJ1-1	once	NA	TGCGCCAGCAGCTTAGGGGGGAACACTGAAGCTTTCTTT	CASSLGGNTEAFF
TRBV19	TRBJ2-7	NA	NA	TGTGCCAGTAGTATAGGACCGCGGCTACCCTGGGACGAGCAGTACTTC	CASSIGPRLPWDEQYF
TRBV5-1	TRBJ2-3	NA	TRBD1	TGCGCCAGCAGCCAGGGGACAGCGGATCGCACAGATACGCAGTATTTT	CASSQGTADRTDTQYF
TRBV7-3	TRBJ2-5	few	NA	TGTGCCAGCAGCCGACAGGCGAATAGGCAAGAGACCCAGTACTTC	CASSRQANRQETQYF
TRBV7-9	TRBJ2-6	NA	TRBD2	TGTGCCAGCAGCTTAACTAGCGGGAGTGTTCCTGGGGCCAACGTCCTGACTTTC	CASSLTSGSVPGANVLTF
TRBV7-9	TRBJ2-1	few	TRBD2	TGTGCCAGCACCTTCCCCCTAGCGGGTAAGGCTTACAATGAGCAGTTCTTC	CASTFPLAGKAYNEQFF
TRBV6-1	TRBJ2-1	NA	NA	TGTGCCAGCAGTGAACAGGTCCTCCGGGGCAATGAGCAGTTCTTC	CASSEQVLRGNEQFF
TRBV5-4	TRBJ2-1	few	TRBD2	TGTGCCAGCAGCGTGGGACTAGCGGGAAATGAGCAGTTCTTC	CASSVGLAGNEQFF
TRBV18	TRBJ2-2	NA	TRBD2	TGTGCCAGCTCACCAAACCCACCTAGCGGAGTCAACACCGGGGAGCTGTTTTTT	CASSPNPPSGVNTGELFF